The 5 T cell receptor beta chains below were found in one sample sequenced in a study of blood T cell repertoires in COVID-19. Assay: immunoSEQ multiplex PCR; the TCRdb copy retains only in-frame clones and omits some. This sample yields about 150,000 clones, of which about 80% are seen a single time; around 7.7% belongs to the top ten. The sample comprised PBMCs or T cells enriched from blood (not recorded which). These receptors originate from a man aged 50-60 years who had recovered from COVID-19.

The V gene is TRBV5-1, the J gene TRBJ2-7, with a possible D match to TRBD1 (6 bases). The CDR3 sequence is 14 residues long. Per germline, CDR1 SGHRS and CDR2 YFSETQ. Trimming shortened V by 2 bases and J by 3 bases, and 12 bases separated the two germline ends. CDR3 in amino acids: CASSFDRSYYEQYF. In DNA form, the CDR3 reads TGCGCCAGCAGCTTTGACAGGTCCTACTACGAGCAGTACTTC. Using reference TRBV5-1 and TRBJ2-7 for the parts outside the CDR3, the full variable domain is KAGVTQTPRYLIKTRGQQVTLSCSPISGHRSVSWYQQTPGQGLQFLFEYFSETQRNKGNFPGRFSGRQFSNSRSEMNVSTLELGDSALYLCASSFDRSYYEQYFGPGTRLTVT.

The V call is TRBV6-1, the J call TRBJ1-2; D remains ambiguous. With 3 bases removed from V and 8 bases from J, the gap between germline ends came to 7 bases. Germline V gene data show CDR1 as MNHNS and CDR2 as SASEGT. This CDR3 is 11 amino acids long. This chain's CDR3 is CASSDSTGYTF. Here the CDR3 DNA reads TGTGCCAGCAGTGATAGTACGGGCTACACCTTC.

This chain uses TRBV7-2 with TRBJ2-3; no clear D. Germline CDR1 reads SGHTA; CDR2 reads FQGNSA. Trimming removed 5 bases from V and 7 bases from J, with 10 bases in between. This CDR3 is 12 amino acids long. The CDR3 is CASSPLRYTQYF. For the CDR3, the DNA is TGTGCCAGCAGCCCACTACGCTATACGCAGTATTTT. Variable domain in full (rest from reference TRBV7-2 and TRBJ2-3): GAGVSQSPSNKVTEKGKDVELRCDPISGHTALYWYRQSLGQGLEFLIYFQGNSAPDKSGLPSDRFSAERTGGSVSTLTIQRTQQEDSAVYLCASSPLRYTQYFGPGTRLTVL.

The V gene is TRBV7-2, the J gene TRBJ2-1; 8 nucleotides align to TRBD2. CDR1 SGHTA and CDR2 FQGNSA come from the germline V gene. This CDR3 region has 15 residues. With 5 bases clipped from V and 2 bases from J, the junction kept 5 bases outside the gene matches. CDR3 bases: TGTGCCAGCAGCCCGCAGCGGGGGCCCTACAATGAGCAGTTCTTC. Translating it yields CASSPQRGPYNEQFF.

The chain employs TRBV7-8 and TRBJ1-4; D is unclear. This CDR3 is built from 15 residues. V lost 1 base, J lost 3 bases, and 9 bases lay in between. Germline V lookup: CDR1 SGHVS, CDR2 FQNEAQ. The CDR3, as DNA: TGTGCCAGCAGCTTAGAACCAGTTCCTAATGAAAAACTGTTTTTT. Protein: CASSLEPVPNEKLFF.